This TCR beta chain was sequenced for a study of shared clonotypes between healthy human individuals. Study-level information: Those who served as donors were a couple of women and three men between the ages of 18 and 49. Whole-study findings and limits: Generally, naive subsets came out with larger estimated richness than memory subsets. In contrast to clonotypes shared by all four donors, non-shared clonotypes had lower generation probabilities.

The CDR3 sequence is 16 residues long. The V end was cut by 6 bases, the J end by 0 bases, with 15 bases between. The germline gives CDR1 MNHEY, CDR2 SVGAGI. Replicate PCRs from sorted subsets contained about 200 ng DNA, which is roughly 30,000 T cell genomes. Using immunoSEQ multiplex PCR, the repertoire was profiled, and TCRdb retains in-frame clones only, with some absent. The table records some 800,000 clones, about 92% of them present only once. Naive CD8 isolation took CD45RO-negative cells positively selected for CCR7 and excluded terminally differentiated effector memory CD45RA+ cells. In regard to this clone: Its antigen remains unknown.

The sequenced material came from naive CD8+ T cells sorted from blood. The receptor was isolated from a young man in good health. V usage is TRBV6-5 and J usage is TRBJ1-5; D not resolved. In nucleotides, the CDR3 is TGTGCCAGCAGGTACGGAGAACCATATAGCAATCAGCCCCAGCATTTT. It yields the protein CASRYGEPYSNQPQHF.